The T cell receptor beta chain described here comes from a study of cytomegalovirus exposure and HLA in healthy donors. Study-wide results and caveats: Owing to their indistinguishability, certain V segments, notably TRBV6-2 and TRBV6-3, were excluded. The study designated about 180 TCR beta chains cytomegalovirus-associated.

With 60 Vbeta and 13 Jbeta primers, the PCR was carried out. Authors' data handling: It was a later analysis that counted roughly 80 million unique TCR beta chains, of which some 9.9 million were shared. This table comes from immunoSEQ multiplex PCR, and its TCRdb copy is limited to in-frame clones, with some not included. V and J calls and clone size are given by that table; D and trimming were obtained from the DNA. The sample contains approximately 120,000 clones, 78% of which appear only once. There are 15 residues in the CDR3. The germline V gene has CDR1 SGHTA and CDR2 FQGTGA. Regarding this clone: The antigen is unknown.

The rearrangement links TRBV7-3 to TRBJ2-5; 7 bases agree with TRBD2. The assigned J gene may be wrong: the sequence end matches TRBJ2-7 better. The sequence came from a man in his forties or fifties in good health and CMV-seronegative. Sequencing was carried out using PBMCs. CDR3 in amino acids: CASSPGGGREGEQYF. The CDR3 coding sequence is TGTGCCAGCAGCCCGGGAGGAGGGAGAGAGGGCGAGCAGTACTTC.